This T cell receptor beta chain was obtained from a study of T cell repertoires in cytomegalovirus infection. Study in general: It can be stated that public TCR beta signatures indicated CMV infection as well as a matching HLA type.

Study-level findings and limits: The ex vivo response was dominated by HLA-C-restricted CMV-specific TCR beta clonotypes. Carriage of CMV together with the relevant HLA was identifiable through cumulative public TCR beta family frequency.

TCRdb redid the calling of the reads with MiXCR, one entry per CDR3 protein. The sample has about 310,000 distinct CDR3 sequences; under 20% are singletons. CDR1 and CDR2 (germline): KGHSH, LQKENI. With 0 bases removed from V and 1 base from J, the gap between germline ends came to 9 bases. This CDR3 comprises 15 residues. Turning to this clonotype: As yet, its antigen is unknown.

Sequences were obtained from PBMCs. This sequence joins TRBV18 and TRBJ2-5; D not resolved. The sequence was collected from a human donor in good health (CMV status not recorded). Some clones in this sample may be carry-over from other donors' samples. DNA for the CDR3: TGTGCCAGCTCACCACCTGGAACGGCCCAAGAGACCCAGTACTTC. Amino acid sequence: CASSPPGTAQETQYF.